The 11 T cell receptor beta chains below all came from one sample that was sequenced in a study of T cell clonotyping in hematopoietic cell transplantation. As to time point: recipient sample about 28 days before transplant, after cytoreduction. Profiling relied on immunoSEQ multiplex PCR, and the TCRdb table lists in-frame clones only, not all of them. The table lists about 29,000 clones, about 80% of them singletons. The input for sequencing was peripheral blood mononuclear cells, taken before stem cell transplant. These receptors all come from a woman aged 30 to 39 with chronic myeloid leukemia. Some clones in this sample may be carry-over from other donors' samples.

The V call is TRBV9, the J call TRBJ2-2; a weak D match, TRBD2 (6 bases). CDR3 length equals 16 residues. V lost 0 bases, J lost 0 bases, and 9 bases lay in between. CDR1 SGDLS and CDR2 YYNGEE come from the germline V gene. The CDR3, as DNA: TGTGCCAGCAGCGTAGATATAGCGGCGAACACCGGGGAGCTGTTTTTT. Its protein product is CASSVDIAANTGELFF.

This rearrangement joins TRBV6-1 to TRBJ1-2; D is perhaps TRBD1 (5 bases). This CDR3 region has 15 residues. The V end was cut by 2 bases, the J end by 3 bases, with 13 bases between. Per the germline V gene, CDR1 is MNHNS and CDR2 is SASEGT. The CDR3 DNA sequence: TGTGCCAGCAGTGAAACCGAGTTGGGGGACTATGGCTACACCTTC. Translation: CASSETELGDYGYTF.

This clone was counted a few times. V usage is TRBV6-1 and J usage is TRBJ2-7; TRBD1 matches 8 bases. The V segment lost 1 base and the J segment 3 bases; nucleotides outside the gene matches: 2. The germline V gene has CDR1 MNHNS and CDR2 SASEGT. This CDR3 spans 14 amino acids. CDR3 amino acids: CASSEGGTGYEQYV. The CDR3 DNA follows: TGTGCCAGCAGTGAAGGGGGGACAGGCTACGAGCAGTACGTC.

The chain combines TRBV13 with TRBJ2-3; unclear D gene. CDR3 length equals 15 residues. Germline V CDR1 and CDR2: PRHDT, FYEKMQ (reference sequence). Trimming left V 8 bases short and J 0 bases short, with 15 bases between. CDR3 loop: CASAKGDPSTDTQYF. CDR3 sequence (DNA): TGTGCCAGCGCCAAAGGAGACCCTAGCACAGATACGCAGTATTTT.

This clone was counted a single time. The chain couples TRBV30 to TRBJ1-2; D is possibly TRBD1 (6 bases). The V and J ends lost 6 bases and 2 bases respectively, with 16 bases between them. The CDR3 has 14 amino acids. Germline-derived CDR1 and CDR2 are GTSNPN and SVGIG (reference sequence). This CDR3 reads CACGGGRRNYGYTF. CDR3 DNA: TGTGCCTGCGGAGGGGGTCGTAGGAACTATGGCTACACCTTC.

The gene calls are TRBV5-6 and TRBJ1-2; D gene unclear. Looked up from germline, CDR1 is SGHDT and CDR2 is YYEEEE. The CDR3 runs to 12 residues. V gave up 0 bases and J gave up 6 bases, with 6 bases separating them. CDR3 bases: TGTGCCAGCAGCTTGGGGTTTGATGGCTACACCTTC. Encoded protein: CASSLGFDGYTF. Looking up the rest from reference TRBV5-6 and TRBJ1-2 gives the full variable domain: DAGVTQSPTHLIKTRGQQVTLRCSPKSGHDTVSWYQQALGQGPQFIFQYYEEEERQRGNFPDRFSGHQFPNYSSELNVNALLLGDSALYLCASSLGFDGYTFGSGTRLTVV.

The rearrangement uses TRBV6-1 and TRBJ1-2; 10 nucleotides align to TRBD1. Looked up from germline, CDR1 is MNHNS and CDR2 is SASEGT. The CDR3 is made up of 15 amino acids. J was trimmed by 3 bases and V by 7 bases; bases with no gene match: 8. CDR3 coding DNA: TGTGCCAGCAATTATTGGGACAGGGGCGACTATGGCTACACCTTC. Encoded protein: CASNYWDRGDYGYTF.

This sequence joins TRBV28 and TRBJ1-5; D is uncertain. Germline V gene data show CDR1 as MDHEN and CDR2 as SYDVKM. V lost 5 bases and J 5 bases, leaving 10 bases between the germline ends. The CDR3 runs to 13 residues. CDR3: CASSPGRHQPQHF. CDR3 sequence (DNA): TGTGCCAGCAGTCCTGGGCGGCATCAGCCCCAGCATTTT.

The CDR3 spells CASSRQGAGTEAFF. CDR3 coding DNA: TGTGCCAGCAGCCGCCAGGGGGCTGGCACTGAAGCTTTCTTT. This rearrangement joins TRBV13 to TRBJ1-1; 8 bases map to TRBD1. Germline lookup yields CDR1 PRHDT and CDR2 FYEKMQ (reference sequence). The CDR3 is 14 amino acids. V gave up 5 bases and J gave up 4 bases; unmatched junction bases: 6.

V is TRBV30 and J is TRBJ2-5; D is possibly TRBD1 or TRBD2 (6 bases each). The CDR3 covers 14 residues. With 2 bases removed from V and 5 bases from J, the gap between germline ends came to 15 bases. Per germline, CDR1 GTSNPN and CDR2 SVGIG (reference sequence). CDR3 in amino acids: CAWSRGEVRETQYF. The CDR3 DNA reads TGTGCCTGGAGTAGGGGGGAGGTGAGGGAGACCCAGTACTTC.

This chain connects TRBV5-1 to TRBJ1-6; a possible D gene is TRBD1 (6 bases). The V gene lost 4 bases and the J gene lost 11 bases, with 16 bases spanning the gap. The germline CDR1 and CDR2 sequences are SGHRS and YFSETQ. This CDR3 contains 14 residues. CDR3 residues: CASSTNRDATPLHF. CDR3 nucleotides: TGCGCCAGCAGCACGAACAGGGACGCGACACCCCTCCACTTT.